Listed below are T cell receptor beta chains from one sample, sequenced in a study of T cells after yellow fever vaccination. TCRdb re-called the 5' RACE reads through MiXCR, storing one row per CDR3 protein. The sample lists about 320,000 distinct CDR3 sequences, 3.5% to 4.5% occurring once. The starting material was PBMCs, obtained 15 days after the yellow fever booster vaccination. Source of these receptors: a man in his late teens or twenties who received the YFV17D yellow fever vaccine. Each CDR3 is given with its conserved first and last residue. D genes are given only for firm matches. The size entry is marked missing in some rows and otherwise reads once, few, many or a size class.

CDR3 DNA | CDR3 protein | D gene | clone size | J gene | V gene
TGTGCTAGTCTTCCCCAGGGGGGGAACACTGAAGCTTTCTTT | CASLPQGGNTEAFF | TRBD1 | . | TRBJ1-1 | TRBV5-5
TGTGCCAGCAGTTACAGGCAGGGGAAGGCGAACACCGGGGAGCTGTTTTTT | CASSYRQGKANTGELFF | . | . | TRBJ2-2 | TRBV6-6
TGTGCCAGCAGTTACCTAGGACAGGGGAGCAATCAGCCCCAGCATTTT | CASSYLGQGSNQPQHF | TRBD1 | many | TRBJ1-5 | TRBV6-6
TGTGCCAGCAGCTCCCCCCAAGGGTATGGCTACACCTTC | CASSSPQGYGYTF | . | many | TRBJ1-2 | TRBV7-9
TGTGCCAGCAGTTTATGGTTCAGGGAGACCCAGTACTTC | CASSLWFRETQYF | . | . | TRBJ2-5 | TRBV12-3/TRBV12-4
TGCGCCAGCAGCTCTGAGCCAATGGGGAACACTGAAGCTTTCTTT | CASSSEPMGNTEAFF | . | many | TRBJ1-1 | TRBV4-3
TGTGCCAGCAGTTTCCCCCCAGGACGGTCCTCTGGAAACACCATATATTTT | CASSFPPGRSSGNTIYF | . | . | TRBJ1-3 | TRBV28
TGTGCCAGCAGTTACTCAGGGACACTGAACACTGAAGCTTTCTTT | CASSYSGTLNTEAFF | . | . | TRBJ1-1 | TRBV6-6
TGCGCCAGCAGCCAGGGTGCAACTAATGAAAAACTGTTTTTT | CASSQGATNEKLFF | . | . | TRBJ1-4 | TRBV5-1
TGCGCCAGCAGGACCGGACTAGCGGGCCAGACCCAGTACTTC | CASRTGLAGQTQYF | TRBD2 | many | TRBJ2-5 | TRBV5-1
TGCGCCAGCAGCTTGCTCGACAGGGGGCCTTTCACAGATACGCAGTATTTT | CASSLLDRGPFTDTQYF | TRBD1 | . | TRBJ2-3 | TRBV5-1
TGTGCCAGCAGCTTATACGTTAGTCCCAACACCGGGGAGCTGTTTTTT | CASSLYVSPNTGELFF | . | . | TRBJ2-2 | TRBV7-9
TGTGCCAGCCTATCAGGAGATACGCAGTATTTT | CASLSGDTQYF | . | few | TRBJ2-3 | TRBV2
TGTGCCAGCAGCTTAGGTCCCAGTAATCAGCCCCAGCATTTT | CASSLGPSNQPQHF | . | . | TRBJ1-5 | TRBV7-2
TGTGCCAGCAGGACAGGCGGCATGAACACTGAAGCTTTCTTT | CASRTGGMNTEAFF | . | many | TRBJ1-1 | TRBV6-2/TRBV6-3
TGTGCCAGCAGCTATCCTGGACCCCTCGGTAATAACTATGGCTACACCTTC | CASSYPGPLGNNYGYTF | . | few | TRBJ1-2 | TRBV7-9
TGTGCCAGTAGCTCCCCGACTGAACCTCCCTACGAGCAGTACTTC | CASSSPTEPPYEQYF | . | . | TRBJ2-7 | TRBV19
TGTGCCAGCTCACCACCGGGGGGGATGTACGAGCAGTACTTC | CASSPPGGMYEQYF | TRBD2 | . | TRBJ2-7 | TRBV18
TGTGCCAGCAGTCGGGTGGGGCCCCAGCATTTT | CASSRVGPQHF | . | many | TRBJ1-5 | TRBV6-6
TGCGCCAGCAGCACCTCGACCCCGGGACAGACTTTTCAAGAGACCCAGTACTTC | CASSTSTPGQTFQETQYF | TRBD1 | many | TRBJ2-5 | TRBV5-1
TGCGCCAGCAGCCTACCGGGAGACAATGAGCAGTTCTTC | CASSLPGDNEQFF | . | . | TRBJ2-1 | TRBV4-1
TGTGCCACCAAAAGAAAGGGTTGGACTGAAGCTTTCTTT | CATKRKGWTEAFF | . | . | TRBJ1-1 | TRBV6-5
TGCAGCGTTGGCGGGTCCTATGGCTACACCTTC | CSVGGSYGYTF | . | many | TRBJ1-2 | TRBV29-1
TGTGCCAGCAGCGTAGCCCAGGGGAATGAAAAACTGTTTTTT | CASSVAQGNEKLFF | . | few | TRBJ1-4 | TRBV9
TGTGCCAGCAGCCCACAGGGGGCAGAGGCTTTCTTT | CASSPQGAEAFF | TRBD1 | . | TRBJ1-1 | TRBV14
TGTGCCACCAGCAACGAAATCGGAAACACCATATATTTT | CATSNEIGNTIYF | . | few | TRBJ1-3 | TRBV15
TGCAGTGCCCAGGGGGATTTCGATCAGCCCCAGCATTTT | CSAQGDFDQPQHF | TRBD1 | few | TRBJ1-5 | TRBV20-1
TGCGCCAGCAGCCAAATAAGCGGGGGCCCCGGGGAGCTGTTTTTT | CASSQISGGPGELFF | TRBD2 | few | TRBJ2-2 | TRBV4-3
TGTGCCAGCAGCTTAAGGTCGCGGGACTATGGCTACACCTTC | CASSLRSRDYGYTF | . | few | TRBJ1-2 | TRBV7-9
TGTGCCAGCATGAGGGAGGACTATGGCTACACCTTC | CASMREDYGYTF | . | many | TRBJ1-2 | TRBV6-5
TGTGCCAGCCGCCCACCCCGAGGACAGGTCTCGAGGGAGACCCAGTACTTC | CASRPPRGQVSRETQYF | TRBD1 | . | TRBJ2-5 | TRBV28
TGTGCCAGCAGCAGCGGACAGGGGCTTTCTGGAAACACCATATATTTT | CASSSGQGLSGNTIYF | TRBD1 | few | TRBJ1-3 | TRBV11-2
TGTGCCAGCAGCACCGGACTAGCACCGCCCTACGAGCAGTACTTC | CASSTGLAPPYEQYF | TRBD2 | few | TRBJ2-7 | TRBV7-2
TGTGCCACCAGTGAGGGCAGGGGGCAGTCCGGGGAGCTGTTTTTT | CATSEGRGQSGELFF | TRBD1 | . | TRBJ2-2 | TRBV24-1
TGTGCCATCAGTGTTGGAACGGGGCGCACAGATACGCAGTATTTT | CAISVGTGRTDTQYF | . | . | TRBJ2-3 | TRBV10-3
TGCGCCAGCAGACTAAGCGGGGGCTCCTACGAGCAGTACTTC | CASRLSGGSYEQYF | TRBD2 | many | TRBJ2-7 | TRBV4-1
TGTGCCAGCAGTTTTACCCGGACGACCGGGGAGCTGTTTTTT | CASSFTRTTGELFF | . | many | TRBJ2-2 | TRBV12-3/TRBV12-4
TGTGCCAGCTCACCTGACAGGGTAGGCCACGAGCAGTACTTC | CASSPDRVGHEQYF | TRBD1 | many | TRBJ2-7 | TRBV18
TGTGCCAGCAGCCAATCGAACAGTCTTAATGAAAAACTGTTTTTT | CASSQSNSLNEKLFF | . | many | TRBJ1-4 | TRBV3-1
TGTGCCAGCAGCTTATACGGCGAGGGTGGCTACACCTTC | CASSLYGEGGYTF | . | many | TRBJ1-2 | TRBV7-6
TGCAGTGCTGCCGGGGGGACTAGCGGGGGGCTCGACAATGAGCAGTTCTTC | CSAAGGTSGGLDNEQFF | TRBD2 | many | TRBJ2-1 | TRBV20-1
TGCACTAGTGTAGGATTTCCTAGCACAGATACGCAGTATTTT | CTSVGFPSTDTQYF | . | many | TRBJ2-3 | TRBV20-1
TGTGCCAGCAGCCAAGGAGAAACGATCGGGGCAGGGGAGACCCAGTACTTC | CASSQGETIGAGETQYF | . | few | TRBJ2-5 | TRBV14
TGTGCCAGCAGCTTCCTACAGGGCAAAAACATTCAGTACTTC | CASSFLQGKNIQYF | . | . | TRBJ2-4 | TRBV7-2
TGTGCCAGCAGATCGGAGGGGGGGACTAATCAGCCCCAGCATTTT | CASRSEGGTNQPQHF | . | few | TRBJ1-5 | TRBV27
TGCGCCAGCAGATACTTCTTGGAGGAGAGCGGGGGGTCAGATACGCAGTATTTT | CASRYFLEESGGSDTQYF | TRBD2 | many | TRBJ2-3 | TRBV5-1
TGTGCCAGCAGCTCCGAGCGACAAGAGACCCAGTACTTC | CASSSERQETQYF | . | few | TRBJ2-5 | TRBV7-2
TGTGCCAGCAGCTTGGCCAGGGGAGGGAATGAAAAACTGTTTTTT | CASSLARGGNEKLFF | . | few | TRBJ1-4 | TRBV5-6